This record concerns one T cell receptor beta chain sequence. Its target is not known. The treatment here: oral pan-JAK inhibitor, 5-10 mg twice daily. The data were obtained in a study of CD8+ T cells in alopecia areata. Study overall: Treated patients' severity was scored by percentage of affected scalp area.

Study-level points and caveats: The study found that many expanded lesional clones persisted in scalp and blood during tofacitinib. When scalp samples are sequenced, resident alphabeta T cells of normal skin are also captured.

The V gene's germline CDR1 is MNHEY and CDR2 SVGAGI. CDR3 length: 14 amino acids. Trimming cost V 5 bases and J 6 bases, with 14 bases left between them. cDNA serving as the sequencing template came from extracted, reverse transcribed RNA. Here immunoSEQ multiplex PCR was the method, and the copy in TCRdb shows in-frame clones only, minus some. The sample yields 90,000 to 150,000 clones, more than 40% seen once. The gene calls are TRBV6-5 and TRBJ1-5; no definite D call. This TCR derives from a human donor with alopecia areata. Sequencing used CD4+ T cells sorted from blood, obtained at week 4, from a patient treated with tofacitinib. The CDR3 DNA sequence: TGTGCCAGCAGTGAAGATGGGAGGCCTCAGCCCCAGCATTTT. Its translation is CASSEDGRPQPQHF.